Given below is one T cell receptor (beta chain) in context. Its antigen target is currently unknown. No much larger clone exists at a distance of one base, and base qualities are not known. CDR1 and CDR2 are drawn from the germline V gene: MNHEY, SVGAGI. The V and J ends are trimmed by 2 bases and 3 bases, leaving 9 bases between them. Taken from cysteine to phenylalanine, the CDR3 has 14 residues. The DNA shown is the 42-base CDR3, in frame from base 1. The time point label, as the study defines it: newly diagnosed GD, antithyroid drugs for less than 3 months. For both TCR sequencing and RNA sequencing, RNA was extracted from PBMCs in TRIzol. Graves' disease was diagnosed according to American Thyroid Association guidelines. The patients came from an endocrinology department in Xi'an, China. Each patient gave 7 to 9.5 milliliters of peripheral blood, collected in an EDTA anticoagulant tube. Ficoll Paque Plus density gradient separation was used to isolate PBMCs, and no additional T cell sorting was done. An Agilent 2100 Bioanalyzer and agarose gel were used to check RNA quality, and a NanoDrop 2000 was used to measure RNA concentration.

The data were taken from a study of regulatory T cells in long-lasting Graves disease (dated by TCRdb to the early 2020s). Looking at the study overall: Antithyroid drugs had been taken for less than 3 months by newly diagnosed Graves' disease patients. Patients with persistent Graves' disease were compared with patients with newly diagnosed Graves' disease using TCR sequencing and RNA sequencing of peripheral blood. The study took place in China and was registered as a clinical trial. A total of roughly 35 samples underwent TCR sequencing: some 13 from persistent and roughly 20 from newly diagnosed Graves' disease patients. Broad study findings and their caveats: Lower TCR Shannon entropy and fewer highly expanded clones were observed in persistent Graves' disease patients than in newly diagnosed patients, which suggested clonal expansion. Because the primary lesion, thyroid tissue, could not be accessed, the study looked at peripheral blood alone. Preferential use of TRBV28, TRBJ1-2 and TRBJ2-5 was observed in persistent disease, whereas TRBV20-1 and TRBJ2-1 were favored in newly diagnosed disease. Persistent patients shared more public clonotypes among themselves (approximately 2,500) than newly diagnosed patients did (about 1,000). Sequencing and analysis were limited to the TCR beta chain. As a limitation, the authors acknowledged that the small sample size may reduce accuracy.

Library method: multiplex PCR. This sample was sequenced with an Illumina HiSeq 4000. To build TCR beta libraries, CDR3 regions were amplified by Arm-PCR using iRepertoire HTBI primers. PCR products were gel purified before sequencing. Concerning the study's data processing: A total of 62 TRBV and approximately 13 TRBJ segments were identified across samples and were used for gene usage analysis of CDR3 amino acid clonotypes. Filtered high-quality paired reads were merged into contigs using COPE and FqMerger. BLAST was used to align contigs to IMGT TRBV, TRBD and TRBJ reference genes, and CDR3 was defined according to IMGT. Highly expanded clones were defined as clonotypes with a frequency above 0.1%. Shannon entropy served as the measure of repertoire diversity, while the Gini coefficient captured V-J evenness. A clonotype found in more than one individual was treated as public. TCRdb passed the public sequencing reads through fastp at Q25 and MiXCR, retaining productive beta sequences. Each CDR3 protein gets just one entry, which takes the most common genes and DNA from the rows behind it. These V and J calls are TCRdb output, not the study's own analysis. Recorded for this sample are a few hundred thousand distinct CDR3 sequences; roughly 18% of them occurred a single time. Approximately 24% of the sample is in the top ten clones.

The sample consisted of peripheral blood mononuclear cells (PBMCs), taken at new diagnosis, from a patient treated with antithyroid drugs. This TCR was recovered from a female donor with Graves disease. The sequence joins TRBV6-5 to TRBJ2-3; the D segment could be TRBD1, given 5 matching bases. CDR3 protein: CASSYKGLTDTQYF. The nucleotide sequence is TGTGCCAGCAGTTACAAGGGGTTAACAGATACGCAGTATTTT.